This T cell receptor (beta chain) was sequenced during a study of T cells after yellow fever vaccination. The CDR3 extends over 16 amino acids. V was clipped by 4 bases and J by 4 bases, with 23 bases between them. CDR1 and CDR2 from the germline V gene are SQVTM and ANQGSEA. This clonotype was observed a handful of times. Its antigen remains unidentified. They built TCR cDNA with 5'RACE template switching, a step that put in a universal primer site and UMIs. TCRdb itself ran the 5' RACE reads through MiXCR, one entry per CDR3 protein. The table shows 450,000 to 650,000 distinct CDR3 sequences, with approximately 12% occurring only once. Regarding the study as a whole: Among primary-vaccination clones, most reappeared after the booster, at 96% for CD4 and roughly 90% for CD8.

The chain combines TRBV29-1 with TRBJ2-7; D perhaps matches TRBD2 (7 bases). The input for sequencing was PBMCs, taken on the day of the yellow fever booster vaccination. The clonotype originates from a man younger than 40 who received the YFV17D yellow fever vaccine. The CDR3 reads CSVGWGRGGGGYEQYF. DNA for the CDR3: TGCAGCGTTGGTTGGGGGAGAGGGGGGGGAGGATACGAGCAGTACTTC.